Shown below are 10 T cell receptor beta chains from a single sample sequenced in a study of T cell responses to AZD1222 COVID-19 vaccine. TCRdb's table, derived via immunoSEQ multiplex PCR, lists solely in-frame clones and lacks some. The sample has 120,000 or so clones; 75% to 95% are singletons. The sequenced sample was peripheral blood, obtained on day 0 of AZD1222 vaccination. These TCRs come from an adult in good health.

This clone appeared once. The chain couples TRBV7-9 to TRBJ2-1, with unresolved D. V was pared by 5 bases and J by 10 bases, with 9 bases between. The length of the CDR3 is 11 residues. Germline CDR1 SEHNR, CDR2 FQNEAQ (reference sequence). As DNA, the CDR3 is TGTGCCAGCAGCCCCCACCTCGAGCAGTTCTTC. It codes for CASSPHLEQFF.

The chain has TRBV7-8 and TRBJ1-5; no clear D. V lost 5 bases to trimming and J lost 0 bases, with 5 bases between them. The CDR3 spans 13 residues. Germline V gives CDR1 SGHVS, CDR2 FQNEAQ. Here the CDR3 reads CASSPRSNQPQHF. As DNA, the CDR3 is TGTGCCAGCAGCCCCCGTAGCAATCAGCCCCAGCATTTT. Looking up the rest from reference TRBV7-8 and TRBJ1-5 gives the full variable domain: GAGVSQSPRYKVAKRGQDVALRCDPISGHVSLFWYQQALGQGPEFLTYFQNEAQLDKSGLPSDRFFAERPEGSVSTLKIQRTQQEDSAVYLCASSPRSNQPQHFGDGTRLSIL.

This chain connects TRBV29-1 to TRBJ1-1; D is perhaps TRBD1 (6 bases). Trimming pared 6 bases from V and 4 bases from J, leaving 12 bases between. The CDR3 has 12 residues. The germline V gene encodes CDR1 SQVTM and CDR2 ANQGSEA. The CDR3 DNA is TGCAGCGTGGGGGGCAGGGGCACTGAAGCTTTCTTT. Its protein product is CSVGGRGTEAFF.

This chain joins TRBV28 and TRBJ1-6; D remains unclear. Germline values: CDR1 MDHEN, CDR2 SYDVKM. CDR3 length: 12 residues. Trimming pared 0 bases from V and 10 bases from J, leaving 4 bases between. The CDR3 nucleotides read TGTGCCAGCAGTTTATGGTCCTCACCCCTCCACTTT. Residues: CASSLWSSPLHF.

The V call is TRBV2, the J call TRBJ1-1; no reliable D call. Germline-derived CDR1 and CDR2 are SNHLY and FYNNEI. With 4 bases removed from V and 2 bases from J, the gap between germline ends came to 8 bases. CDR3 length: 13 amino acids. The CDR3: CASSVGKNTEAFF. The CDR3 DNA follows: TGTGCCAGCAGTGTTGGGAAAAACACTGAAGCTTTCTTT.

The chain is built from TRBV2 and TRBJ1-5; D ambiguous. V was pared by 4 bases and J by 4 bases, with 14 bases between. The CDR3 runs to 15 residues. In germline, CDR1 is SNHLY, CDR2 FYNNEI. CDR3 nucleotides: TGTGCCAGCAGTGTGGGGAGGGAGGAGAATCAGCCCCAGCATTTT. Amino acid sequence: CASSVGREENQPQHF.

The CDR3 is CASSFSSYEQYF. In nucleotides, the CDR3 is TGTGCCAGCAGCTTTTCGTCCTACGAGCAGTACTTC. The chain carries TRBV7-8 and TRBJ2-7; D call uncertain. CDR1 and CDR2 from the germline V gene are SGHVS and FQNEAQ. V lost 3 bases and J 1 base, leaving 4 bases between the germline ends. The CDR3 is 12 amino acids.

The gene calls are TRBV6-4 and TRBJ2-2, with TRBD2 matching over 8 bases. Germline CDR1 reads MRHNA; CDR2 reads SNTAGT. The CDR3 spans 14 residues. V shed 9 bases, J shed 5 bases, and the junction held 8 bases outside the gene matches. CDR3: CASQRELNTGELFF. CDR3 DNA sequence: TGTGCCAGTCAGCGGGAGCTGAATACCGGGGAGCTGTTTTTT.

The chain carries TRBV10-3 and TRBJ2-7; 10 positions match TRBD1. The V gene end was trimmed by 6 bases and the J gene end by 4 bases; junction bases not matched to a gene: 9. This CDR3 spans 15 amino acids. Per germline, CDR1 ENHRY and CDR2 SYGVKD. CDR3 sequence reads: CAIRPDRGLGYEQYF. The CDR3 DNA reads as TGTGCCATCAGACCAGACAGGGGGCTAGGGTACGAGCAGTACTTC.

CDR3 region: CAIRTEGGYTF. For the CDR3, the DNA is TGTGCCATCAGGACTGAGGGAGGCTACACCTTC. J is TRBJ1-2 and V is TRBV2; D call uncertain. V lost 10 bases and J lost 8, with 14 bases in between. This CDR3 region has 11 residues. Germline CDR1 reads SNHLY; CDR2 reads FYNNEI.